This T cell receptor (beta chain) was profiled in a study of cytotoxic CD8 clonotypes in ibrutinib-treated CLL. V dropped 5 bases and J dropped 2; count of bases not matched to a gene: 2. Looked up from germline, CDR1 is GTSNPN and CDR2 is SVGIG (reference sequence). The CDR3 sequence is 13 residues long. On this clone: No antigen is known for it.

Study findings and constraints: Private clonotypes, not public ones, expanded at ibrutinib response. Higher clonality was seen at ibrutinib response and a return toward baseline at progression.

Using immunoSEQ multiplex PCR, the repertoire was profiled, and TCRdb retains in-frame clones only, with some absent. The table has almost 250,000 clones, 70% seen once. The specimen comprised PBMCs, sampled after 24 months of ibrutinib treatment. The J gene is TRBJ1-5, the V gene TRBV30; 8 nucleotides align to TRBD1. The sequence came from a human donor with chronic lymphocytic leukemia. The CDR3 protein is CAWGQGGNQPQHF. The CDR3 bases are TGTGCCTGGGGACAGGGAGGCAATCAGCCCCAGCATTTT. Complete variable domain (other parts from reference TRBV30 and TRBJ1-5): SQTIHQWPATLVQPVGSPLSLECTVEGTSNPNLYWYRQAAGRGLQLLFYSVGIGQISSEVPQNLSASRPQDRQFILSSKKLLLSDSGFYLCAWGQGGNQPQHFGDGTRLSIL.